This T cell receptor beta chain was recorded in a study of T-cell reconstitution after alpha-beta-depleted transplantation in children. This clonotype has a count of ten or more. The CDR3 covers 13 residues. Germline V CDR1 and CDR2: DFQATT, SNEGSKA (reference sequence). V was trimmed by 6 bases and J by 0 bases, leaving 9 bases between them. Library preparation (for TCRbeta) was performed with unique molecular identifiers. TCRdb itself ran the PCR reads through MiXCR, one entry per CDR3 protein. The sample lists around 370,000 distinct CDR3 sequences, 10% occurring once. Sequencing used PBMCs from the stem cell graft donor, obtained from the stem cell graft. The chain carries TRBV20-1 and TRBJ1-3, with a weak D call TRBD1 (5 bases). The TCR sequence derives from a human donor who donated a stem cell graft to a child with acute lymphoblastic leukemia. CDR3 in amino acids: CSAEDSSGNTIYF. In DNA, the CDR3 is TGCAGTGCCGAAGACAGCTCTGGAAACACCATATATTTT.